This TCR beta chain derives from a study of blood T cells in healthy people across ages. After removal of 6 bases from V and 2 bases from J, the junction contained 6 bases not matched to a gene. The length of the CDR3 is 15 residues. The authors ran a second PCR of 7 to 11 cycles using a sample-barcoded 5' primer and a J-beta primer mix. A single record per CDR3 protein comes from TCRdb applying MiXCR to the 5' RACE reads. The sample lists about 720,000 distinct CDR3 sequences, over 20% occurring once. The sample holds many counts of this clonotype. The TCR originated in an older man in good health. The chain joins TRBV12-3 or TRBV12-4 to TRBJ2-7, with TRBD2 matching over 11 bases. Input material: blood. CDR3 amino acids: CASSPLAGGPYEQYF. The CDR3 coding sequence is TGTGCCAGCAGCCCTCTAGCGGGGGGCCCCTACGAGCAGTACTTC.